The rows below give T cell receptor beta chains drawn from one sample of a study of radiation and T cells in renal cell carcinoma. Sequencing used immunoSEQ multiplex PCR; TCRdb keeps in-frame clones, though not all of them. Among around 100,000 clones listed, roughly 84% were seen once. Material: blood, obtained from a patient whose treatment included radiotherapy and nephrectomy. The receptors were sampled from a man aged 55-75 years with renal cell carcinoma. Both conserved end residues are part of each CDR3. Fields, in order: J gene, V gene, CDR3 protein.

j_gene: TRBJ2-7; v_gene: TRBV7-6; CDR3aa: CASSLAIRGGEQYF
j_gene: TRBJ2-5; v_gene: TRBV27; CDR3aa: CASRRPGGTTETQYF
j_gene: TRBJ2-6; v_gene: TRBV18; CDR3aa: CASSPAGANVLTF
j_gene: TRBJ2-7; v_gene: TRBV10-1; CDR3aa: CASSGQGPLEQYF
j_gene: TRBJ2-7; v_gene: TRBV27; CDR3aa: CASRTPLPGTGTYEQYF
j_gene: TRBJ2-7; v_gene: TRBV6-1; CDR3aa: CASSPSGLAYEQYF
j_gene: TRBJ1-2; v_gene: TRBV27; CDR3aa: CASSPRSSENYGYTF
j_gene: TRBJ1-6; v_gene: TRBV7-8; CDR3aa: CASSSPSGTGPNSPLHF
j_gene: TRBJ2-7; v_gene: TRBV27; CDR3aa: CASSLVRGRGEQYF
j_gene: TRBJ1-1; v_gene: TRBV5-1; CDR3aa: CASSLGPTNTEAFF
j_gene: TRBJ1-1; v_gene: TRBV11-2; CDR3aa: CASSLNVFRPWNTEAFF
j_gene: TRBJ1-5; v_gene: TRBV5-8; CDR3aa: CASSFTGNQPQHF
j_gene: TRBJ2-6; v_gene: TRBV7-2; CDR3aa: CASSLGGRGQPGANVLTF
j_gene: TRBJ2-2; v_gene: TRBV13; CDR3aa: CASRVEGLAGDTGELFF
j_gene: TRBJ2-6; v_gene: TRBV4-1; CDR3aa: CASSPRGTGGTGANVLTF
j_gene: TRBJ2-3; v_gene: TRBV7-2; CDR3aa: CASSPSTAGVRTDTQYF
j_gene: TRBJ2-7; v_gene: TRBV6-1; CDR3aa: CASSVFRGPNEQYF
j_gene: TRBJ2-1; v_gene: TRBV10-1; CDR3aa: CASSESIFQGFYNEQFF
j_gene: TRBJ2-3; v_gene: TRBV14; CDR3aa: CASSQLRLESTSNTQYF
j_gene: TRBJ2-7; v_gene: TRBV27; CDR3aa: CASSPTRLALSYEQYF
j_gene: TRBJ2-7; v_gene: TRBV2; CDR3aa: CASRPGRTTREGGYEQYF
j_gene: TRBJ2-5; v_gene: TRBV27; CDR3aa: CASSDRGETQYF
j_gene: TRBJ1-1; v_gene: TRBV5-1; CDR3aa: CASSLPVPNTEAFF
j_gene: TRBJ1-4; v_gene: TRBV5-3; CDR3aa: CARSLAGTRGLGGPF
j_gene: TRBJ2-5; v_gene: TRBV2; CDR3aa: CASSTGSPETQYF
j_gene: TRBJ2-7; v_gene: TRBV5-6; CDR3aa: CASSLGPGQGSNEQYF
j_gene: TRBJ2-7; v_gene: TRBV28; CDR3aa: CASSPPSGSFYEQYF